These 7 T cell receptor beta chains were sequenced from one sample in a study of control samples from healthy donors and cancer patients. Clones were read by immunoSEQ multiplex PCR, and TCRdb kept only the in-frame ones, dropping some. The table shows 130,000 to 150,000 clones, with around 92% occurring only once. The sample comprised blood. The receptor set was obtained from a man aged 30 to 45 in good health.

The chain's CDR3 is CASSLFPTGILGYTF. The CDR3 nucleotides are TGTGCCAGCAGTTTATTCCCGACAGGGATTCTAGGCTACACCTTC. The chain is built from TRBV27 and TRBJ1-2, with 7 bases lining up with TRBD1. Germline V CDR1 and CDR2: MNHEY, SMNVEV (reference sequence). This CDR3 region has 15 residues. With V trimmed by 1 base and J by 8 bases, 10 bases remained unmatched.

The chain links TRBV9 to TRBJ1-2, with TRBD1 matching over 7 bases. This CDR3 has 16 residues. The V segment lost 0 bases and the J segment 4 bases; nucleotides outside the gene matches: 9. The germline V gene encodes CDR1 SGDLS and CDR2 YYNGEE. Written as DNA, the CDR3 is TGTGCCAGCAGCGTAGCAGGGGGGCAGAAAGGCTATGGCTACACCTTC. It specifies CASSVAGGQKGYGYTF.

The rearrangement links TRBV4-2 to TRBJ2-3; 10 nucleotides agree with TRBD2. The germline V gene encodes CDR1 LGHNA and CDR2 YNFKEQ. With V trimmed by 0 bases and J by 6 bases, 12 bases remained unmatched. The CDR3 loop spans 18 amino acids. The CDR3 sequence: CASSQEVGAGGPSDTQYF. CDR3 DNA sequence: TGTGCCAGCAGCCAAGAGGTAGGAGCGGGGGGGCCCAGCGATACGCAGTATTTT.

The gene calls are TRBV7-9 and TRBJ2-7; TRBD1 matches at 9 bases. In germline, CDR1 is SEHNR, CDR2 FQNEAQ (reference sequence). There are 14 residues in the CDR3. The V gene end was trimmed by 5 bases and the J gene end by 5 bases; junction bases not matched to a gene: 7. The CDR3 coding sequence is TGTGCCAGCAGCCGGGACAGGGTGGTGGACGAGCAGTACTTC. It encodes CASSRDRVVDEQYF. The full variable domain, in which reference TRBV7-9 and TRBJ2-7 provide the parts outside the CDR3, is DTGVSQNPRHKITKRGQNVTFRCDPISEHNRLYWYRQTLGQGPEFLTYFQNEAQLEKSRLLSDRFSAERPKGSFSTLEIQRTEQGDSAMYLCASSRDRVVDEQYFGPGTRLTVT.

J is TRBJ1-1 and V is TRBV9; D is possibly TRBD1 (5 bases). The ends were cut back, 3 bases at V and 6 bases at J, with 18 bases in the middle. From germline, CDR1 is SGDLS and CDR2 YYNGEE. There are 15 residues in the CDR3. The CDR3 DNA follows: TGTGCCAGCAGCGCCTACAGTGGGGCGACGTCTGAAGCTTTCTTT. Protein sequence: CASSAYSGATSEAFF.

The gene calls are TRBV27 and TRBJ1-1, with TRBD1 identical over 8 bases. Germline CDR1 reads MNHEY; CDR2 reads SMNVEV (reference sequence). The length of the CDR3 is 13 residues. V was clipped by 2 bases and J by 8 bases; unmatched bases: 4. In DNA, the CDR3 is TGTGCCAGCAGTTTAAGGGCAGGGGGCGAAGCTTTCTTT. Its protein product is CASSLRAGGEAFF.

The V call is TRBV5-1, the J call TRBJ1-6, with D uncertain. The germline V gene has CDR1 SGHRS and CDR2 YFSETQ. The CDR3 contains 14 residues. Deletions cut 0 bases from V and 9 bases from J, with 10 bases between. CDR3 region: CASSLAHLGSPLHF. CDR3 coding DNA: TGCGCCAGCAGCTTGGCACATTTGGGTTCACCCCTCCACTTT.